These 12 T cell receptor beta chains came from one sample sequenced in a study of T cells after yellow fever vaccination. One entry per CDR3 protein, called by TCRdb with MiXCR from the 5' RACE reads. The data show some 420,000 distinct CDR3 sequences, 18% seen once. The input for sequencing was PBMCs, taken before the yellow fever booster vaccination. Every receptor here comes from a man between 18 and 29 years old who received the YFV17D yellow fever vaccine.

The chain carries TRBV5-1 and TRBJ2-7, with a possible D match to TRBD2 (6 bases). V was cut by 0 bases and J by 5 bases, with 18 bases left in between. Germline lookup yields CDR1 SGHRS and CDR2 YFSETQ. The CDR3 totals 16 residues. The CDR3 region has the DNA TGCGCCAGCAGCTTGGCCAGCCAGGGACTTGGGGACGAGCAGTACTTC. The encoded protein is CASSLASQGLGDEQYF.

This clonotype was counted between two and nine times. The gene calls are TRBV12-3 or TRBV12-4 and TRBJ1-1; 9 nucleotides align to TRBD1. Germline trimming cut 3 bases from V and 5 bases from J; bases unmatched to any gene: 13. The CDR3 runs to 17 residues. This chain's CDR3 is CASSLRGQGFLRTEAFF. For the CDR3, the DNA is TGTGCCAGCAGTTTGAGAGGACAGGGGTTTTTGAGGACTGAAGCTTTCTTT.

The CDR3 DNA follows: TGTGCCAGCAGCTCACTGAGGGACTACGTGAACACCGGGGAGCTGTTTTTT. Its protein product is CASSSLRDYVNTGELFF. The chain combines TRBV11-2 with TRBJ2-2, with 7 nucleotides matching TRBD2. The CDR3 covers 17 residues. The V gene's germline CDR1 is SGHAT and CDR2 FQNNGV. Losses at the gene ends were 4 bases for V and 1 base for J; bases not matched to a gene: 9.

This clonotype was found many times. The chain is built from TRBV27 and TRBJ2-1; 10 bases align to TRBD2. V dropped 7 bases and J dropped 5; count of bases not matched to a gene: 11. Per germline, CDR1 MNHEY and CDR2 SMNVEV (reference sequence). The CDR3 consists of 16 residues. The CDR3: CASTDAGLAGDNEQFF. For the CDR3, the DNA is TGTGCCAGCACCGACGCGGGGCTAGCGGGGGACAATGAGCAGTTCTTC.

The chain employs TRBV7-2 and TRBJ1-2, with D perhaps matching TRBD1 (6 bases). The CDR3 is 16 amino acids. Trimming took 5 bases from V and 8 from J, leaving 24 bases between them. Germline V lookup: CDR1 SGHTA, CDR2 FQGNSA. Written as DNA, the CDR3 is TGTGCCAGCAGCACAAGCCCGGGGGGCGGTATGAAAGGCTACACCTTC. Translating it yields CASSTSPGGGMKGYTF.

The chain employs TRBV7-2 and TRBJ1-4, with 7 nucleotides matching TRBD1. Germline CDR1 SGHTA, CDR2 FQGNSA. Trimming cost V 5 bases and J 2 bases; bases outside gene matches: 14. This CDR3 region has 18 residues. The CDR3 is CASSHQKPGQLTNEKLFF. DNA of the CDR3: TGTGCCAGCAGCCATCAGAAACCGGGACAGCTTACTAATGAAAAACTGTTTTTT.

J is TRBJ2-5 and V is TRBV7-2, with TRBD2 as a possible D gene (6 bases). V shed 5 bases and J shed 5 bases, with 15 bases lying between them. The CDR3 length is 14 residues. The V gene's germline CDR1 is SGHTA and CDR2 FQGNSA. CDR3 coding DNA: TGTGCCAGCAGCAGTAGTACTAGCAGGGAGACCCAGTACTTC. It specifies CASSSSTSRETQYF.

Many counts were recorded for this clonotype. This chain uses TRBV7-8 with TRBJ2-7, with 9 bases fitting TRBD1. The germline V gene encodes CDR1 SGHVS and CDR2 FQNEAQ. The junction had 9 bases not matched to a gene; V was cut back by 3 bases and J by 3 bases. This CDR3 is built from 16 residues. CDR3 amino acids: CASSLSSGTGNYEQYF. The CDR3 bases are TGTGCCAGCAGCTTGAGCTCCGGGACAGGGAACTACGAGCAGTACTTC.

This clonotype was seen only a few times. The CDR3 loop reads CASSLGDIYGYTF. The CDR3 nucleotides are TGTGCCAGCAGCTTGGGGGATATCTATGGCTACACCTTC. The chain employs TRBV5-6 and TRBJ1-2; D unclear. This CDR3 has 13 residues. Deletions cut 0 bases from V and 4 bases from J, with 7 bases between. The germline V gene has CDR1 SGHDT and CDR2 YYEEEE.

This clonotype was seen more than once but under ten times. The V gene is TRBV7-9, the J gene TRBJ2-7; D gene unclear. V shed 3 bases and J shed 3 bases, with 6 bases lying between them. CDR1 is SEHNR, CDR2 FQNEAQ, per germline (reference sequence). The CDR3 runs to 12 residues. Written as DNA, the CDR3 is TGTGCCAGCAGCTTTACCGACTACGAGCAGTACGTC. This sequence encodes CASSFTDYEQYV.

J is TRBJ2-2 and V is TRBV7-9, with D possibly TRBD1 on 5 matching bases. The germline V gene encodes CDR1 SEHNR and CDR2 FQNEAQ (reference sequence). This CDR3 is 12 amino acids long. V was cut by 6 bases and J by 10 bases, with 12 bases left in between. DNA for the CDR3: TGTGCCAGCAGTCAAGGGGCACAGGAGCTGTTTTTT. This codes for CASSQGAQELFF.

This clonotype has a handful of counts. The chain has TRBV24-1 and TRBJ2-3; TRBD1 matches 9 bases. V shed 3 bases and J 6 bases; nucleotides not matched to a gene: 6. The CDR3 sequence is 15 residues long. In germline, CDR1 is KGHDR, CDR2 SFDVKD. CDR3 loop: CATSDQQGAADTQYF. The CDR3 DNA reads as TGTGCCACCAGTGATCAACAGGGGGCCGCGGATACGCAGTATTTT.